The 26 T cell receptor beta chains below were found in one sample sequenced in a study of shared clonotypes between healthy human individuals. Data came from immunoSEQ multiplex PCR; TCRdb stores just in-frame clones and leaves some out. The sample has roughly 1,500,000 clones, approximately 98% seen once. The sequenced sample consisted of naive CD4+ T cells sorted from blood. This sample's subset: CD45RA+ positively selected. Source of these receptors: a man aged 30 to 39 in good health.

V usage is TRBV30 and J usage is TRBJ1-2, with D unresolved. This CDR3 has 16 residues. From germline, CDR1 is GTSNPN and CDR2 SVGIG (reference sequence). The V gene lost 0 bases and the J gene lost 0 bases, with 14 bases spanning the gap. The CDR3 coding sequence is TGTGCCTGGAGTGTCGCCTCCCCACAAGCTAACTATGGCTACACCTTC. Amino acid sequence: CAWSVASPQANYGYTF.

The chain couples TRBV27 to TRBJ2-7, with D unresolved. V was clipped by 7 bases and J by 2 bases, with 15 bases between them. Germline V gene sequence: CDR1 MNHEY, CDR2 SMNVEV (reference sequence). The CDR3 length is 14 residues. The CDR3 DNA follows: TGTGCCAGCACTTGGCGTTTGGGTACCTACGAGCAGTACTTC. This gives the protein CASTWRLGTYEQYF.

In nucleotides, the CDR3 is TGTGCCAGTAGTTCCATAACCGGGACAGCCTACGAGCAGTACTTC. Its protein product is CASSSITGTAYEQYF. The chain joins TRBV19 to TRBJ2-7; 7 bases fit TRBD1. Trimming removed 5 bases from V and 2 bases from J; junction bases left unmatched: 9. The CDR3 contains 15 residues. Germline loops: CDR1 LNHDA, CDR2 SQIVND (reference sequence).

The V call is TRBV6-5, the J call TRBJ1-3; D uncertain. Trimming stripped 4 bases from V and 1 base from J, with 14 bases between. The length of the CDR3 is 16 residues. Looked up from germline, CDR1 is MNHEY and CDR2 is SVGAGI. The DNA of the CDR3 is TGTGCCAGCAGTTCTAAGAGCGTAGTATCTGGAAACACCATATATTTT. This gives the protein CASSSKSVVSGNTIYF.

The rearrangement links TRBV7-9 to TRBJ2-3; the match to TRBD1 covers 7 bases. Trimming cost V 5 bases and J 6 bases; bases outside gene matches: 8. This CDR3 has 14 residues. Looked up from germline, CDR1 is SEHNR and CDR2 is FQNEAQ (reference sequence). As DNA, the CDR3 is TGTGCCAGCAGCGCAAGACAGGGATCGGATACGCAGTATTTT. Its protein product is CASSARQGSDTQYF. Full variable domain (outside the CDR3, taken from reference TRBV7-9 and TRBJ2-3): DTGVSQNPRHKITKRGQNVTFRCDPISEHNRLYWYRQTLGQGPEFLTYFQNEAQLEKSRLLSDRFSAERPKGSFSTLEIQRTEQGDSAMYLCASSARQGSDTQYFGPGTRLTVL.

This chain uses TRBV5-1 with TRBJ2-1; D unresolved. Trimming removed 0 bases at V and 8 bases at J, with 9 bases between. Germline values: CDR1 SGHRS, CDR2 YFSETQ. This CDR3 has 13 residues. The CDR3 loop reads CASSLDWVYEQFF. The CDR3 DNA reads as TGCGCCAGCAGCTTGGACTGGGTGTATGAGCAGTTCTTC.

V usage is TRBV7-9 and J usage is TRBJ1-1; unclear D gene. Trimming removed 8 bases from V and 1 base from J, with 5 bases in between. CDR1 SEHNR and CDR2 FQNEAQ come from the germline V gene (reference sequence). The CDR3 is 11 residues long. The DNA of the CDR3 is TGTGCCAGCGGACCGAACACTGAAGCTTTCTTT. Its translation: CASGPNTEAFF.

The genes are TRBV25-1 and TRBJ2-6; maybe TRBD1 (5 bases). The length of the CDR3 is 16 residues. Germline-derived CDR1 and CDR2 are MGHDK and SYGVNS. With 3 bases removed from V and 1 base from J, the gap between germline ends came to 10 bases. CDR3 residues: CASSDYQGSGANVLTF. DNA for the CDR3: TGTGCCAGCAGTGATTACCAGGGATCTGGGGCCAACGTCCTGACTTTC.

A single count supports this clone. Additional DNA sequences in this sample encode the identical CDR3. CDR3 sequence (DNA): TGTGCCAGCTCACCGGACAGGGCCGGGAATCAGCCCCAGCATTTT. Translated, it gives CASSPDRAGNQPQHF. The V gene is TRBV18, the J gene TRBJ1-5, with 8 bases aligning to TRBD1. V was pared by 3 bases and J by 4 bases, with 5 bases of the junction left unmatched. Per germline, CDR1 KGHSH and CDR2 LQKENI. The CDR3 sequence is 15 residues long.

The count of this clone is one. The gene calls are TRBV5-1 and TRBJ1-3, with D hard to call. This CDR3 has 16 amino acids. Trimming removed 0 bases at V and 0 bases at J, with 10 bases between. CDR1 and CDR2 from the germline V gene are SGHRS and YFSETQ. The CDR3 DNA reads TGCGCCAGCAGCTTGGACGGACCGAACTCTGGAAACACCATATATTTT. The encoded protein is CASSLDGPNSGNTIYF.

CDR3 in amino acids: CASSTRLGVTDTQYF. The CDR3 nucleotides read TGTGCCAGCTCAACGCGACTAGGGGTAACAGATACGCAGTATTTT. The rearrangement links TRBV18 to TRBJ2-3; tentative D call: TRBD2 (6 bases). V dropped 5 bases and J dropped 3 bases, with 15 bases sitting between them. Germline CDR1 reads KGHSH; CDR2 reads LQKENI. The CDR3 is 15 amino acids. The full variable domain, rest sourced from reference TRBV18 and TRBJ2-3, is NAGVMQNPRHLVRRRGQEARLRCSPMKGHSHVYWYRQLPEEGLKFMVYLQKENIIDESGMPKERFSAEFPKEGPSILRIQQVVRGDSAAYFCASSTRLGVTDTQYFGPGTRLTVL.

In this sample, this clone turned up once. The chain has TRBV5-1 and TRBJ2-4; 12 nucleotides agree with TRBD2. The CDR3 consists of 16 residues. V dropped 4 bases and J dropped 8; count of bases not matched to a gene: 10. Germline V gives CDR1 SGHRS, CDR2 YFSETQ. The CDR3 region is CASSQGLAGLGDIQYF. The CDR3, as DNA: TGCGCCAGCAGCCAGGGACTAGCGGGTTTGGGGGACATTCAGTACTTC.

V is TRBV10-2 and J is TRBJ2-2; D is perhaps TRBD1 or TRBD2 (5 bases each). CDR3 length equals 16 residues. Germline V CDR1 and CDR2: WSHSY, SAAADI. Trimming removed 0 bases at V and 7 bases at J, with 15 bases between. CDR3 sequence: CASSESLMGVFGELFF. The CDR3 DNA follows: TGCGCCAGCAGTGAGTCCCTCATGGGGGTATTCGGGGAGCTGTTTTTT.

The V call is TRBV2, the J call TRBJ2-6; perhaps TRBD1 as D (8 bases). V lost 7 bases and J lost 2, with 15 bases in between. The CDR3 consists of 16 residues. Germline CDR1 reads SNHLY; CDR2 reads FYNNEI. CDR3 residues: CASTTQGGPGANVLTF. CDR3 sequence (DNA): TGTGCCAGCACCACACAGGGGGGGCCTGGGGCCAACGTCCTGACTTTC.

This rearrangement joins TRBV19 to TRBJ1-5, with a possible D match to TRBD1 (5 bases). The CDR3 has 16 residues. Deletions cut 0 bases from V and 4 bases from J, with 13 bases between. From germline, CDR1 is LNHDA and CDR2 SQIVND (reference sequence). The CDR3 here is CASSIDPGRQNQPQHF. DNA of the CDR3: TGTGCCAGTAGTATAGACCCCGGAAGACAGAATCAGCCCCAGCATTTT.

The CDR3 reads CATSRRTGKDQPQHF. CDR3 sequence (DNA): TGTGCCACCAGCAGACGGACAGGGAAGGATCAGCCCCAGCATTTT. The chain employs TRBV15 and TRBJ1-5, with 8 positions matching TRBD1. The CDR3 sequence is 15 residues long. Germline values: CDR1 LNHNV, CDR2 YYDKDF (reference sequence). After removal of 2 bases from V and 5 bases from J, the junction contained 5 bases not matched to a gene.

The chain employs TRBV10-3 and TRBJ2-7; 11 bases line up with TRBD1. The CDR3 spans 13 residues. Trimming took 6 bases from V and 6 from J; bases not matched to a gene: 4. Germline loops: CDR1 ENHRY, CDR2 SYGVKD. Written as DNA, the CDR3 is TGTGCCATCAGGGACAGGGGGCAGGGCGAGCAGTACTTC. Amino acid sequence: CAIRDRGQGEQYF.

The chain has TRBV29-1 and TRBJ1-1; perhaps TRBD1 as D (6 bases). The CDR3 is 13 amino acids. Germline CDR1 reads SQVTM; CDR2 reads ANQGSEA. V lost 7 bases, J lost 1 base, and 13 bases lay in between. In nucleotides, the CDR3 is TGCAGCGCCGCTCTACAGGGGAACACTGAAGCTTTCTTT. Protein product: CSAALQGNTEAFF.

This clone was detected once. The V call is TRBV9, the J call TRBJ1-1; 9 bases line up with TRBD1. J lost 7 bases, V lost 3 bases, and 19 bases had no gene match. This CDR3 comprises 18 residues. The germline V gene encodes CDR1 SGDLS and CDR2 YYNGEE. The CDR3 reads CASSDMTGTGQRGSEAFF. In nucleotides, the CDR3 is TGTGCCAGCAGCGATATGACCGGGACAGGGCAAAGGGGTAGTGAAGCTTTCTTT.

The chain employs TRBV11-3 and TRBJ2-5; D is possibly TRBD2 (6 bases). Germline CDR1 reads SGHNT; CDR2 reads YENEEA. Deletions cut 3 bases from V and 4 bases from J, with 6 bases between. The length of the CDR3 is 12 residues. CDR3 in amino acids: CASSFGGETQYF. The CDR3 region has the DNA TGTGCCAGCAGCTTCGGGGGAGAGACCCAGTACTTC.

This clone appeared a single time. The chain has TRBV5-1 and TRBJ2-3, with D perhaps matching TRBD1 (5 bases). The V end was cut by 2 bases, the J end by 4 bases, with 11 bases between. The CDR3 consists of 14 residues. In germline, CDR1 is SGHRS, CDR2 YFSETQ. The CDR3 nucleotides read TGCGCCAGCAGCTTAGGGGCCAGCGCAGATACGCAGTATTTT. This translates into CASSLGASADTQYF.

This clone appeared a single time. The chain recombines TRBV18 with TRBJ2-5; D possibly matches TRBD1 or TRBD2 (6 bases each). The germline V gene has CDR1 KGHSH and CDR2 LQKENI. The CDR3 spans 13 residues. V lost 5 bases to trimming and J lost 4 bases, with 11 bases between them. The CDR3 protein is CASSTRGGETQYF. The CDR3, as DNA: TGTGCCAGCTCAACCAGGGGAGGAGAGACCCAGTACTTC.

This chain links TRBV9 with TRBJ2-1, with 8 bases fitting TRBD1. V lost 4 bases to trimming and J lost 7 bases; unmatched junction nucleotides: 10. CDR1 SGDLS and CDR2 YYNGEE come from the germline V gene. The length of the CDR3 is 15 residues. This chain's CDR3 is CASSPRDRHLNEQFF. For the CDR3, the DNA is TGTGCCAGCAGCCCCCGGGACAGGCATTTGAATGAGCAGTTCTTC.

The chain has TRBV6-5 and TRBJ2-5; D tentatively reads TRBD1 or TRBD2 (5 bases each). Germline V lookup: CDR1 MNHEY, CDR2 SVGAGI. The length of the CDR3 is 14 residues. Trimming removed 7 bases from V and 5 bases from J, with 17 bases in between. The CDR3, as DNA: TGTGCCAGCACTAAGGTTGGGGGATGGGAGACCCAGTACTTC. It encodes CASTKVGGWETQYF.

The genes are TRBV5-6 and TRBJ2-5, with 9 bases lining up with TRBD1. Trimming took 4 bases from V and 4 from J; bases not matched to a gene: 8. Germline V gene data show CDR1 as SGHDT and CDR2 as YYEEEE. This CDR3 has 15 amino acids. CDR3 amino acids: CASSTRGQGRETQYF. The CDR3 DNA sequence: TGTGCCAGCAGCACAAGGGGACAGGGAAGAGAGACCCAGTACTTC. The full variable domain, completed using reference TRBV5-6 and TRBJ2-5, is DAGVTQSPTHLIKTRGQQVTLRCSPKSGHDTVSWYQQALGQGPQFIFQYYEEEERQRGNFPDRFSGHQFPNYSSELNVNALLLGDSALYLCASSTRGQGRETQYFGPGTRLLVL.

The rearrangement uses TRBV19 and TRBJ2-1; possibly TRBD1 or TRBD2 for D (5 bases each). Germline CDR1 is LNHDA and CDR2 is SQIVND (reference sequence). V lost 5 bases, J lost 8 bases, and 22 bases lay in between. CDR3 length equals 16 residues. CDR3: CASSSTQIRRDHEQFF. Here the CDR3 DNA reads TGTGCCAGTAGTTCGACCCAAATTAGAAGGGACCATGAGCAGTTCTTC.